The clone carrying this TCR beta chain was seen more than once but under ten times. In the authors' methods: Cell counts per sample came from amplifying reference gene primers. TCRdb's table, derived via immunoSEQ multiplex PCR, lists solely in-frame clones and lacks some. Clonal size and the V and J genes are those of that table, whereas D and trimming came from the DNA. The table includes some 260,000 clones, over 75% detected once. Trimming took 7 bases from V and 0 from J, leaving 15 bases between them. Germline V CDR1 and CDR2: SGHVS, FNYEAQ. This CDR3 spans 16 amino acids. This record comes from a study of blood T cell repertoires in COVID-19. Study details: Material from acute and convalescent COVID-19 was sourced from the United States, Italy and Spain. PBMCs, B-cell-depleted T cells, or T cells were the source of the cDNA or gDNA that made up the material.

The sample taken for sequencing was peripheral blood. The source is a human donor in a cohort sampled during active COVID-19. The rearrangement joins TRBV7-6 to TRBJ2-2; D possibly corresponds to TRBD2 (6 bases). The CDR3 nucleotides are TGTGCCAGCAACCTCAAGGAGGGGACGAACACCGGGGAGCTGTTTTTT. Encoded protein: CASNLKEGTNTGELFF.